The 12 T cell receptor beta chains presented below share a single source sample, sequenced in a study of cytomegalovirus exposure and HLA in healthy donors. TCRdb's copy holds only in-frame clones and misses some; the assay was immunoSEQ multiplex PCR. The sample holds some 130,000 clones, 82% seen once. The sample consisted of PBMCs. Receptors were obtained from a man aged 30 to 45 in good health and CMV-seropositive.

About this clone itself: This sample includes further DNA sequences coding for the same CDR3. This chain links TRBV7-9 with TRBJ2-1; D ambiguous. CDR3 length equals 12 residues. Germline CDR1 reads SEHNR; CDR2 reads FQNEAQ (reference sequence). V lost 1 base to trimming and J lost 9 bases, with 7 bases between them. The CDR3 coding sequence is TGTGCCAGCAGCTTAGTTGGCACTGAGCAGTTCTTC. It specifies CASSLVGTEQFF.

The chain is built from TRBV9 and TRBJ1-3; maybe TRBD1 (6 bases). CDR3 size: 16 residues. Per germline, CDR1 SGDLS and CDR2 YYNGEE. V shed 4 bases and J shed 0 bases, with 14 bases lying between them. The CDR3 region is CASSPIDRTSGNTIYF. Written as DNA, the CDR3 is TGTGCCAGCAGCCCTATCGACAGGACCTCTGGAAACACCATATATTTT.

The CDR3 DNA follows: TGTGCCTGGAGTGAGAGGTCAGGGTACAATGAGCAGTTCTTC. It codes for CAWSERSGYNEQFF. V gene TRBV30 combines with J gene TRBJ2-1; tentatively, D is TRBD1 (5 bases). This CDR3 has 14 residues. Germline CDR1 GTSNPN, CDR2 SVGIG (reference sequence). Trimming removed 1 base at V and 4 bases at J, with 11 bases between. The full variable domain, completed using reference TRBV30 and TRBJ2-1, is SQTIHQWPATLVQPVGSPLSLECTVEGTSNPNLYWYRQAAGRGLQLLFYSVGIGQISSEVPQNLSASRPQDRQFILSSKKLLLSDSGFYLCAWSERSGYNEQFFGPGTRLTVL.

This clone is a singleton in its sample. The CDR3 loop reads CASSPKGQNTGELFF. In DNA form, the CDR3 reads TGTGCCAGCAGCCCCAAGGGACAGAACACCGGGGAGCTGTTTTTT. The chain uses TRBV5-4 and TRBJ2-2; D is possibly TRBD1 (6 bases). Germline CDR1 and CDR2: SGHNT and YYREEE (reference sequence). V was cut by 4 bases and J by 1 base, with 11 bases left in between. CDR3 length: 15 amino acids.

The chain is built from TRBV28 and TRBJ1-2, with 7 positions matching TRBD1. This CDR3 is built from 11 residues. The germline V gene encodes CDR1 MDHEN and CDR2 SYDVKM. The J segment lost 4 bases and the V segment lost 10 bases, leaving 3 bases of the junction unmatched. CDR3 sequence: CATQGGYGYTF. CDR3 coding DNA: TGTGCCACCCAGGGGGGCTATGGCTACACCTTC.

The chain combines TRBV6-4 with TRBJ1-2; 7 bases fit TRBD1. Trimming removed 1 base from V and 8 bases from J; junction bases left unmatched: 10. Germline V gene data show CDR1 as MRHNA and CDR2 as SNTAGT. CDR3 length: 15 amino acids. CDR3 DNA sequence: TGTGCCAGCAGTGACTTCGCCAGGACAGGAGGCGGCTACACCTTC. Translated: CASSDFARTGGGYTF.

This clone was observed a few times. The rearrangement links TRBV4-1 to TRBJ2-2; maybe TRBD2 (5 bases). V lost 0 bases to trimming and J lost 5 bases, with 10 bases between them. CDR3 length equals 15 residues. The germline CDR1 and CDR2 sequences are MGHRA and YSYEKL. The CDR3 loop is CASSQDSGGTGELFF. CDR3 DNA sequence: TGCGCCAGCAGCCAAGATAGTGGAGGAACCGGGGAGCTGTTTTTT.

The chain has TRBV4-1 and TRBJ2-1, with unresolved D. The CDR3 has 11 amino acids. The V end was cut by 4 bases, the J end by 6 bases, with 4 bases between. Germline-derived CDR1 and CDR2 are MGHRA and YSYEKL. CDR3 nucleotide sequence: TGCGCCAGCAGCCTGAGCAATGAGCAGTTCTTC. Its translation is CASSLSNEQFF.

The J gene is TRBJ1-2, the V gene TRBV7-2; 9 nucleotides agree with TRBD1. This CDR3 region has 14 residues. V was pared by 5 bases and J by 7 bases, with 8 bases of the junction left unmatched. Germline CDR1 SGHTA, CDR2 FQGNSA. CDR3 residues: CASSHLGQGPGYTF. For the CDR3, the DNA is TGTGCCAGCAGCCACCTCGGACAGGGGCCTGGCTACACCTTC. The complete variable domain, with remaining parts taken from reference TRBV7-2 and TRBJ1-2, reads GAGVSQSPSNKVTEKGKDVELRCDPISGHTALYWYRQSLGQGLEFLIYFQGNSAPDKSGLPSDRFSAERTGGSVSTLTIQRTQQEDSAVYLCASSHLGQGPGYTFGSGTRLTVV.

V is TRBV4-2 and J is TRBJ2-1; 10 nucleotides line up with TRBD2. The V segment lost 1 base and the J segment 0 bases; nucleotides outside the gene matches: 3. Germline CDR1 is LGHNA and CDR2 is YNFKEQ. This CDR3 contains 17 residues. CDR3: CASSQASGGVSYNEQFF. As DNA, the CDR3 is TGTGCCAGCAGCCAAGCTAGCGGGGGTGTCTCCTACAATGAGCAGTTCTTC.

This clone was observed a handful of times. The chain recombines TRBV14 with TRBJ1-1; D may be TRBD1 (5 bases). V lost 1 base, J lost 8 bases, and 8 bases lay in between. The germline CDR1 and CDR2 sequences are SGHDN and FVKESK. The CDR3 is made up of 12 amino acids. The CDR3 loop is CASSQATAEAFF. CDR3 coding DNA: TGTGCCAGCAGCCAAGCGACAGCAGAAGCTTTCTTT.

The J gene is TRBJ1-5, the V gene TRBV25-1; D unresolved. CDR1 is MGHDK and CDR2 is SYGVNS in the germline V gene. The V gene lost 2 bases and the J gene lost 4 bases, with 9 bases spanning the gap. The CDR3 length is 14 residues. The CDR3 DNA follows: TGTGCCAGCAGTGAAAGACACCGTAATCAGCCCCAGCATTTT. Amino acids: CASSERHRNQPQHF.